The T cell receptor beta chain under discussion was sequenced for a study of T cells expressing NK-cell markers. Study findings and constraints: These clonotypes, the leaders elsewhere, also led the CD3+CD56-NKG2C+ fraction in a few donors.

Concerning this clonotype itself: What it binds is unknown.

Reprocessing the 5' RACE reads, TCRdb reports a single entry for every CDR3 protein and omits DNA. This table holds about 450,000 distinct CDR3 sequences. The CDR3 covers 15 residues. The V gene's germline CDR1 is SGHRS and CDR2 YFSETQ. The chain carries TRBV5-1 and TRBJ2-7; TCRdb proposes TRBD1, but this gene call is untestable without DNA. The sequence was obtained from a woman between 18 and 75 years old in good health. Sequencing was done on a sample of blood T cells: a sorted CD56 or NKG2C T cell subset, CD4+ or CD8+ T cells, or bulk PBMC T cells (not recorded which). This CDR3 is CASSLRQGDPYEQYF. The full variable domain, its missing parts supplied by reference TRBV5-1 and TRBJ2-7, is KAGVTQTPRYLIKTRGQQVTLSCSPISGHRSVSWYQQTPGQGLQFLFEYFSETQRNKGNFPGRFSGRQFSNSRSEMNVSTLELGDSALYLCASSLRQGDPYEQYFGPGTRLTVT.